This TCR beta chain was captured by sequencing in a study of blood T cell repertoires in COVID-19. This clone has just one count. Sequenced by immunoSEQ multiplex PCR; TCRdb stores in-frame clones only, minus some. The data show 150,000 to 200,000 clones, 80% to 90% seen once. The germline V gene has CDR1 SGHTA and CDR2 FQGTGA. This CDR3 comprises 15 residues. Trimming cost V 2 bases and J 1 base, with 11 bases left between them. The receptor was derived from a man aged 55 to 70 with acute or convalescent COVID-19. The specimen sequenced was peripheral blood. The J gene is TRBJ1-1, the V gene TRBV7-3; D is perhaps TRBD1 (5 bases). CDR3 region: CASSLSGGKNTEAFF. CDR3 nucleotide sequence: TGTGCCAGCAGCTTATCGGGGGGAAAGAACACTGAAGCTTTCTTT.